This TCR beta chain was captured in a study of PD-1 blockade in mismatch repair-deficient tumors. Study-wide results and limits: Tumor-resident clones, often absent from pretreatment blood, expanded after pembrolizumab and then contracted.

Every patient had mismatch repair deficiency by PCR or immunohistochemistry. The TCR-sequenced patients were a few responders to pembrolizumab. This clone was counted a few times. Its specificity is not known. Libraries were prepared by immunoSEQ multiplex PCR; TCRdb keeps only in-frame clonotypes and omits some of them. The sample lists 120,000 or so clones; roughly 86% were seen once. The germline V gene encodes CDR1 LGHNT and CDR2 FRNRAP. The V end lost 7 bases, the J end lost 1 base, and 8 bases lay between the germline ends. This CDR3 is built from 12 residues. The receptor comes from an adult with mismatch repair-deficient cancer. The sequences come from peripheral blood, collected 44 weeks after starting pembrolizumab. The chain employs TRBV12-5 and TRBJ2-7; no firm D call. CDR3 nucleotides: TGTGCTAGTGCCCTAGTTTCCTACGAGCAGTACTTC. Translation: CASALVSYEQYF. Complete variable domain (other parts from reference TRBV12-5 and TRBJ2-7): DARVTQTPRHKVTEMGQEVTMRCQPILGHNTVFWYRQTMMQGLELLAYFRNRAPLDDSGMPKDRFSAEMPDATLATLKIQPSEPRDSAVYFCASALVSYEQYFGPGTRLTVT.